The 21 T cell receptor beta chains given below trace back to one sample, sequenced in a study of radiation and T cells in renal cell carcinoma. Assay: immunoSEQ multiplex PCR; the TCRdb copy retains only in-frame clones and omits some. Seen here are about 65,000 clones, around 78% observed once, and the top ten hold 6.8%. Time point described: blood 2 weeks post-SBRT. Described treatment: 15 Gy SBRT to primary tumor, nephrectomy 4 weeks later. Here the sequenced sample was blood, taken from a patient whose treatment included radiotherapy and nephrectomy. All receptors derive from a man aged 55 to 70 with renal cell carcinoma.

The chain recombines TRBV6-6 with TRBJ2-5; 7 bases are shared with TRBD1. The CDR3 totals 14 residues. V dropped 6 bases and J dropped 2; count of bases not matched to a gene: 6. Germline V lookup: CDR1 MNHNY, CDR2 SVGAGI (reference sequence). The CDR3 spells CASSRQGFQETQYF. DNA for the CDR3: TGTGCCAGCAGCCGACAGGGTTTTCAAGAGACCCAGTACTTC.

In regard to this clone: This specimen includes other DNA sequences encoding the same CDR3. The rearrangement joins TRBV20-1 to TRBJ2-2; D not certain. The V gene lost 6 bases and the J gene lost 1 base, with 3 bases spanning the gap. This CDR3 has 11 amino acids. Per the germline V gene, CDR1 is DFQATT and CDR2 is SNEGSKA (reference sequence). The CDR3 DNA is TGCAGTGCGGGGAACACCGGGGAGCTGTTTTTT. Translating it yields CSAGNTGELFF.

V gene TRBV28 combines with J gene TRBJ2-7; maybe TRBD2 (6 bases). The V end lost 6 bases, the J end lost 2 bases, and 11 bases lay between the germline ends. This CDR3 region has 13 residues. The germline gives CDR1 MDHEN, CDR2 SYDVKM. The CDR3: CASRGGQTYEQYF. CDR3 in DNA: TGTGCCAGCAGGGGAGGTCAAACCTACGAGCAGTACTTC. The full variable domain, with the rest looked up from reference TRBV28 and TRBJ2-7, is DVKVTQSSRYLVKRTGEKVFLECVQDMDHENMFWYRQDPGLGLRLIYFSYDVKMKEKGDIPEGYSVSREKKERFSLILESASTNQTSMYLCASRGGQTYEQYFGPGTRLTVT.

This sequence joins TRBV11-2 and TRBJ1-2, with D perhaps TRBD1 (5 bases). Germline V gives CDR1 SGHAT, CDR2 FQNNGV. The V and J ends lost 1 base and 6 bases respectively, with 21 bases between them. The CDR3 runs to 17 residues. CDR3 in amino acids: CASSLALLRWGLDGYTF. The DNA of the CDR3 is TGTGCCAGCAGCTTAGCCCTTCTTCGTTGGGGGTTAGATGGCTACACCTTC.

V is TRBV7-2 and J is TRBJ2-1; TRBD1 matches at 9 bases. The V and J ends lost 2 bases and 3 bases, in that order; junction bases with no gene match: 2. The germline V gene has CDR1 SGHTA and CDR2 FQGNSA. The length of the CDR3 is 15 residues. This CDR3 reads CASSLRQGGYNEQFF. In nucleotides, the CDR3 is TGTGCCAGCAGCTTACGACAGGGGGGCTACAATGAGCAGTTCTTC.

The J gene is TRBJ2-1, the V gene TRBV5-1, with TRBD1 matching over 7 bases. The CDR3 runs to 15 residues. The V gene end was trimmed by 0 bases and the J gene end by 2 bases; junction bases not matched to a gene: 2. Germline lookup yields CDR1 SGHRS and CDR2 YFSETQ. The CDR3 DNA reads TGCGCCAGCAGCTTGGGACAGGGACCCTACAATGAGCAGTTCTTC. Protein sequence: CASSLGQGPYNEQFF.

V is TRBV29-1 and J is TRBJ1-1; possible D gene TRBD1, 6 bases. Germline V CDR1 and CDR2: SQVTM, ANQGSEA. Between the trimmed V and J ends, which lost 4 bases and 5 bases, there was a span of 14 bases. This CDR3 spans 13 amino acids. CDR3 sequence (DNA): TGCAGCGTTGCGAGGGGGGGGGAAACTGAAGCTTTCTTT. Amino acid sequence: CSVARGGETEAFF.

The chain employs TRBV18 and TRBJ1-1; D is perhaps TRBD1 (6 bases). Germline CDR1 and CDR2: KGHSH and LQKENI. The V end lost 4 bases, the J end lost 5 bases, and 17 bases lay between the germline ends. This CDR3 comprises 15 residues. The CDR3 protein is CASSLEGGVGTEAFF. CDR3 DNA sequence: TGTGCCAGCTCACTAGAGGGGGGAGTCGGAACTGAAGCTTTCTTT.

A single count supports this clone. The genes are TRBV2 and TRBJ1-1; D not resolved. The CDR3 consists of 13 residues. The ends were cut back, 8 bases at V and 7 bases at J, with 17 bases in the middle. CDR1 is SNHLY, CDR2 FYNNEI, per germline. The CDR3: CASSFGGEIEAFF. The DNA for the CDR3 is TGTGCCAGCTCCTTCGGAGGCGAGATTGAAGCTTTCTTT.

This clone was detected only once. The genes are TRBV4-1 and TRBJ1-5; 7 bases fit TRBD1. This CDR3 is built from 15 residues. Germline V CDR1 and CDR2: MGHRA, YSYEKL. V was pared by 0 bases and J by 7 bases, with 6 bases of the junction left unmatched. This CDR3 is CASSQDRGGEQPQHF. DNA of the CDR3: TGCGCCAGCAGCCAAGACAGGGGGGGGGAACAGCCCCAGCATTTT.

V gene TRBV13 combines with J gene TRBJ1-5; 8 bases line up with TRBD1. The CDR3 loop spans 16 amino acids. The V gene end was trimmed by 4 bases and the J gene end by 0 bases; junction bases not matched to a gene: 5. Germline V gene sequence: CDR1 PRHDT, CDR2 FYEKMQ (reference sequence). The CDR3 sequence: CASSWGQDDSNQPQHF. CDR3 in DNA: TGTGCCAGCAGCTGGGGACAGGACGATAGCAATCAGCCCCAGCATTTT.

The chain uses TRBV30 and TRBJ2-1; 7 bases are a match to TRBD2. The CDR3 contains 13 residues. The germline V gene encodes CDR1 GTSNPN and CDR2 SVGIG (reference sequence). CDR3 DNA: TGTGCAGACAGCGGGATGCTAGTTCATGAGCAGTTCTTC. This encodes CADSGMLVHEQFF.

J is TRBJ2-3 and V is TRBV5-1; tentatively, D is TRBD1 or TRBD2 (6 bases each). The CDR3 extends over 15 amino acids. Germline assignment: CDR1 SGHRS and CDR2 YFSETQ. Trimming pared 6 bases from V and 3 bases from J, leaving 17 bases between. The CDR3 region is CASKEGDGLTDTQYF. CDR3 DNA sequence: TGCGCCAGCAAGGAGGGGGATGGCCTGACAGATACGCAGTATTTT. Drawing the rest from reference TRBV5-1 and TRBJ2-3, the complete variable domain is KAGVTQTPRYLIKTRGQQVTLSCSPISGHRSVSWYQQTPGQGLQFLFEYFSETQRNKGNFPGRFSGRQFSNSRSEMNVSTLELGDSALYLCASKEGDGLTDTQYFGPGTRLTVL.

This chain links TRBV25-1 with TRBJ2-5; D unclear. Germline CDR1 is MGHDK and CDR2 is SYGVNS. This CDR3 is built from 15 residues. V dropped 6 bases and J dropped 0 bases, with 14 bases sitting between them. In DNA form, the CDR3 reads TGTGCCAGCAGCCAACCCCCCGATTACCAAGAGACCCAGTACTTC. It translates to CASSQPPDYQETQYF.

The rearrangement links TRBV18 to TRBJ2-3; the match to TRBD1 covers 7 bases. The junction had 4 bases not matched to a gene; V was cut back by 6 bases and J by 1 base. CDR3 size: 14 residues. Germline V gives CDR1 KGHSH, CDR2 LQKENI. CDR3 amino acids: CASSSGTGTDTQYF. CDR3 DNA: TGTGCCAGCTCGTCCGGGACAGGCACAGATACGCAGTATTTT.

The J gene is TRBJ1-4, the V gene TRBV27; 8 bases match TRBD1. Germline-derived CDR1 and CDR2 are MNHEY and SMNVEV (reference sequence). The CDR3 loop spans 14 amino acids. The V segment lost 7 bases and the J segment 7 bases; nucleotides outside the gene matches: 8. CDR3 coding DNA: TGTGCCAGCAAGACCCAGGGGGCTGGTGAAAAACTGTTTTTT. Protein: CASKTQGAGEKLFF.

The chain recombines TRBV19 with TRBJ1-5; D is unresolved. Germline V gene data show CDR1 as LNHDA and CDR2 as SQIVND (reference sequence). The CDR3 sequence is 13 residues long. Trimming removed 8 bases at V and 6 bases at J, with 14 bases between. CDR3 region: CASGLGRGQPQHF. As DNA, the CDR3 is TGTGCCAGTGGCCTCGGGAGAGGTCAGCCCCAGCATTTT. Using reference TRBV19 and TRBJ1-5 for the parts outside the CDR3, the full variable domain is DGGITQSPKYLFRKEGQNVTLSCEQNLNHDAMYWYRQDPGQGLRLIYYSQIVNDFQKGDIAEGYSVSREKKESFPLTVTSAQKNPTAFYLCASGLGRGQPQHFGDGTRLSIL.

This clone was observed once. The chain recombines TRBV9 with TRBJ2-5, with 8 bases that match TRBD2. The CDR3 spans 16 residues. CDR1 SGDLS and CDR2 YYNGEE come from the germline V gene. V trimming: 2 bases; J trimming: 5 bases; junction bases outside the gene matches: 11. The CDR3 DNA sequence: TGTGCCAGCAGCGTCCAAGGAGTGAGCGGGAGTGAGACCCAGTACTTC. Translation: CASSVQGVSGSETQYF.

J is TRBJ2-5 and V is TRBV30, with D unresolved. Trimming removed 0 bases from V and 5 bases from J, with 13 bases in between. The germline V gene has CDR1 GTSNPN and CDR2 SVGIG (reference sequence). The CDR3 length is 14 residues. CDR3 in amino acids: CAWSVPAAWETQYF. In nucleotides, the CDR3 is TGTGCCTGGAGTGTACCGGCAGCTTGGGAGACCCAGTACTTC.

The chain links TRBV7-8 to TRBJ2-5; D remains ambiguous. This CDR3 has 13 residues. V was trimmed by 4 bases and J by 3 bases, leaving 9 bases between them. Germline-derived CDR1 and CDR2 are SGHVS and FQNEAQ. For the CDR3, the DNA is TGTGCCAGCAGCTACAGATGGAAAGAGACCCAGTACTTC. It specifies CASSYRWKETQYF. Full variable domain (rest looked up from reference TRBV7-8 and TRBJ2-5): GAGVSQSPRYKVAKRGQDVALRCDPISGHVSLFWYQQALGQGPEFLTYFQNEAQLDKSGLPSDRFFAERPEGSVSTLKIQRTQQEDSAVYLCASSYRWKETQYFGPGTRLLVL.

V usage is TRBV28 and J usage is TRBJ2-7; 8 bases line up with TRBD1. This CDR3 is 15 amino acids long. The germline gives CDR1 MDHEN, CDR2 SYDVKM. V was pared by 2 bases and J by 2 bases, with 5 bases of the junction left unmatched. The chain's CDR3 is CASSLQGAIAYEQYF. The CDR3 DNA follows: TGTGCCAGCAGTTTACAGGGGGCTATCGCCTACGAGCAGTACTTC.